The sequence of this TCR beta chain was determined in a study of cytotoxic CD8 clonotypes in ibrutinib-treated CLL. For the study at large: Partial responses totalled approximately 24 and complete responses 2; after median roughly 68 months, approximately 15 remained remitted and roughly twelve progressed.

The study's findings and limits: The clonality went up when patients responded to ibrutinib and dropped back toward baseline at progression.

Sequencing was performed with immunoSEQ multiplex PCR; in TCRdb, only in-frame clones are kept and a portion is missing. Seen here are roughly 45,000 clones, 65% observed once, and the top ten hold around a fifth. V lost 0 bases and J lost 3; bases outside the gene matches: 5. The CDR3 covers 15 residues. Germline-derived CDR1 and CDR2 are SGHAT and FQNNGV. This clone appeared once. As yet, its antigen is unknown. The genes are TRBV11-2 and TRBJ2-7; the match to TRBD2 covers 7 bases. Sequenced here: PBMCs, sampled after 24 months of ibrutinib treatment. This TCR was sampled from a human donor with chronic lymphocytic leukemia. The CDR3 bases are TGTGCCAGCAGCTTAGATCAAAGGACTAGCTACGAGCAGTACTTC. Amino acids: CASSLDQRTSYEQYF.